Below, 31 T cell receptor beta chains from the same sample are listed, as sequenced in a study of T-cell reconstitution after alpha-beta-depleted transplantation in children. Using unique molecular identifiers, the investigators prepared the TCRbeta library. Each CDR3 protein is one row after TCRdb ran MiXCR on the PCR reads. The sample has hundreds of thousands of distinct CDR3 sequences; 13% are singletons. The sequences come from PBMCs, collected before TCRalphabeta/CD19-depleted stem cell transplant. Receptors were obtained from a girl aged 2 to 10 with congenital amegakaryocytic thrombocytopenia, due to receive a stem cell transplant.

Details on this clonotype: Being one base from a much bigger clone, this may be a read error. The chain combines TRBV9 with TRBJ1-1; tentative D call: TRBD1 (5 bases). This CDR3 comprises 11 residues. Germline V gene data show CDR1 as SGDLS and CDR2 as YYNGEE. In nucleotides, the CDR3 is TGTGTCAGCAGCGGCCGGGACGGGGCTTTCTTT. It specifies CVSSGRDGAFF.

The V gene is TRBV2, the J gene TRBJ1-3; D is undetermined. CDR3 size: 14 residues. Trimming cost V 4 bases and J 2 bases, with 9 bases left between them. Looked up from germline, CDR1 is SNHLY and CDR2 is FYNNEI. CDR3: CASSGGQAGNTIYF. For the CDR3, the DNA is TGTGCCAGCAGTGGAGGGCAGGCTGGAAACACCATATATTTT.

At least ten counts were recorded for this clonotype. The chain joins TRBV10-3 to TRBJ2-3; 8 bases are a match to TRBD1. Trimming cost V 10 bases and J 4 bases; bases outside gene matches: 7. Germline CDR1 reads ENHRY; CDR2 reads SYGVKD. The CDR3 spans 13 residues. CDR3 in DNA: TGTGCCACTAAGACAGGGGCGGCAGATACGCAGTATTTT. This gives the protein CATKTGAADTQYF.

This clonotype was observed a few times. The V and J genes are TRBV5-1 and TRBJ2-3, with a tentative D call TRBD2 (5 bases). Germline values: CDR1 SGHRS, CDR2 YFSETQ. Trimming removed 3 bases from V and 2 bases from J, with 16 bases in between. CDR3 length equals 16 residues. The CDR3 nucleotides are TGCGCCAGCAGCTCCCGAGGGCTGGTCAACACAGATACGCAGTATTTT. Translating gives CASSSRGLVNTDTQYF.

The chain is built from TRBV5-1 and TRBJ2-7; a weak D match, TRBD1 (6 bases). The germline V gene encodes CDR1 SGHRS and CDR2 YFSETQ. Trimming left V 4 bases short and J 5 bases short, with 16 bases between. The CDR3 is made up of 14 amino acids. Here the CDR3 DNA reads TGCGCCAGCAGCCCGAACAGGGTGGGGAACGAGCAGTACTTC. Translation gives CASSPNRVGNEQYF.

This chain uses TRBV5-6 with TRBJ1-4, with D perhaps matching TRBD1 (5 bases). From germline, CDR1 is SGHDT and CDR2 YYEEEE. V was pared by 4 bases and J by 5 bases, with 12 bases between. This CDR3 spans 14 amino acids. CDR3 sequence (DNA): TGTGCCAGCAGCCGGGGACCCCTAAATGAAAAACTGTTTTTT. Residues: CASSRGPLNEKLFF.

The sample holds a few counts of this clonotype. The J gene is TRBJ2-5, the V gene TRBV28, with TRBD2 matching over 9 bases. V was clipped by 4 bases and J by 2 bases; unmatched bases: 11. The CDR3 contains 17 residues. Germline V gives CDR1 MDHEN, CDR2 SYDVKM. CDR3 loop: CASSSRNIAGVQETQYF. For the CDR3, the DNA is TGTGCCAGCAGTTCCCGAAATATAGCGGGAGTTCAAGAGACCCAGTACTTC.

This clonotype was seen many times. The chain uses TRBV12-3 or TRBV12-4 and TRBJ2-5; the match to TRBD2 covers 10 bases. V gave up 5 bases and J gave up 4 bases; unmatched junction bases: 7. This CDR3 spans 15 amino acids. CDR3 sequence: CASSKGLAGVETQYF. The CDR3 nucleotides read TGTGCCAGCAGTAAGGGCCTAGCGGGAGTAGAGACCCAGTACTTC.

V usage is TRBV7-2 and J usage is TRBJ2-7, with D maybe TRBD1 (5 bases). Germline V gives CDR1 SGHTA, CDR2 FQGNSA. CDR3 size: 16 residues. V shed 2 bases and J shed 1 base, with 15 bases lying between them. CDR3 sequence (DNA): TGTGCCAGCAGCTTATGGTTGGAAAGGGGATCCTACGAGCAGTACTTC. This encodes CASSLWLERGSYEQYF.

This clonotype was seen only a few times. The chain couples TRBV5-1 to TRBJ2-3; 12 bases are shared with TRBD2. CDR3 length: 16 amino acids. Trimming removed 7 bases from V and 0 bases from J; junction bases left unmatched: 6. Germline-derived CDR1 and CDR2 are SGHRS and YFSETQ. The CDR3 region has the DNA TGCGCCAGCTACAGGGGGACTAGCGGGAGCACAGATACGCAGTATTTT. Translated, it gives CASYRGTSGSTDTQYF.

This clonotype was seen only a few times. The rearrangement links TRBV12-3 or TRBV12-4 to TRBJ2-1, with D unresolved. Deletions cut 5 bases from V and 6 bases from J, with 17 bases between. This CDR3 has 15 residues. This CDR3 reads CASSRVKGWANEQFF. In nucleotides, the CDR3 is TGTGCCAGCAGTCGGGTCAAAGGTTGGGCCAATGAGCAGTTCTTC.

This clonotype was seen a few times. The chain uses TRBV5-1 and TRBJ1-6; D not certain. V was trimmed by 1 base and J by 7 bases, leaving 15 bases between them. Germline CDR1 is SGHRS and CDR2 is YFSETQ. This CDR3 is 16 amino acids long. For the CDR3, the DNA is TGCGCCAGCAGCTTGCAGTCAGGTGGTAACAATTCACCCCTCCACTTT. It specifies CASSLQSGGNNSPLHF.

This chain links TRBV5-1 with TRBJ2-1; 14 bases match TRBD2. Germline V gene lookup returns CDR1 SGHRS and CDR2 YFSETQ. J gave up 4 bases and V 4 bases, and 4 bases lay outside the gene matches. The CDR3 is made up of 16 amino acids. CDR3 in DNA: TGCGCCAGCAGCGCGGGACTAGCGGGAGATTACAATGAGCAGTTCTTC. Protein product: CASSAGLAGDYNEQFF.

This clonotype was detected a few times. The chain uses TRBV5-6 and TRBJ2-5, with D hard to call. Germline V gene sequence: CDR1 SGHDT, CDR2 YYEEEE. This CDR3 is built from 13 residues. Trimming cost V 6 bases and J 3 bases, with 12 bases left between them. CDR3 protein: CASKPEVEETQYF. In DNA form, the CDR3 reads TGTGCCAGCAAGCCTGAGGTAGAAGAGACCCAGTACTTC.

This clonotype was seen at least ten times. The gene calls are TRBV29-1 and TRBJ2-3; 13 bases are a match to TRBD2. The germline CDR1 and CDR2 sequences are SQVTM and ANQGSEA. The CDR3 is made up of 13 amino acids. Trimming cost V 6 bases and J 6 bases; bases outside gene matches: 3. This CDR3 is CSVGTSGADTQYF. DNA of the CDR3: TGCAGCGTGGGGACTAGCGGGGCCGATACGCAGTATTTT.

This clonotype was detected many times. This chain connects TRBV20-1 to TRBJ1-1; D is uncertain. Deletions cut 3 bases from V and 5 bases from J, with 10 bases between. Germline V gives CDR1 DFQATT, CDR2 SNEGSKA (reference sequence). CDR3 length: 12 amino acids. The CDR3 coding sequence is TGCAGTGCTAGGGATGGCCCAACTGAAGCTTTCTTT. This translates into CSARDGPTEAFF.

This clonotype has more than one count but fewer than ten. An end of the junction does not agree with germline; a read error may underlie this. The chain joins TRBV20-1 to TRBJ2-5; 12 positions agree with TRBD2. The CDR3 is 17 residues long. Germline assignment: CDR1 DFQATT and CDR2 SNEGSKA (reference sequence). CDR3 in DNA: TGCTGTGCTGATCGACTAGCGGGAGAAGGGTACCAAGAGACCCAGTACTTC. Translation gives CCADRLAGEGYQETQYF.

V is TRBV5-1 and J is TRBJ1-6; no reliable D call. V was cut by 0 bases and J by 10 bases, with 8 bases left in between. The CDR3 covers 13 residues. Per the germline V gene, CDR1 is SGHRS and CDR2 is YFSETQ. The CDR3 DNA is TGCGCCAGCAGCTTGGGACGTGACTCACCCCTCCACTTT. This translates into CASSLGRDSPLHF.

This clonotype has a count of ten or more. This chain links TRBV27 with TRBJ2-3; D is possibly TRBD2 (5 bases). CDR1 is MNHEY and CDR2 is SMNVEV in the germline V gene (reference sequence). V was pared by 5 bases and J by 6 bases, with 18 bases between. The CDR3 is 15 residues long. CDR3 protein: CASSGLASRWDTQYF. The CDR3 region has the DNA TGTGCCAGCAGTGGGCTAGCTAGTCGTTGGGATACGCAGTATTTT.

Here the CDR3 reads CARNSGMADEQYF. DNA for the CDR3: TGTGCCAGGAATAGCGGGATGGCGGACGAGCAGTACTTC. The chain has TRBV3-1 and TRBJ2-7, with TRBD2 identical over 8 bases. V shed 9 bases, J shed 5 bases, and the junction held 9 bases outside the gene matches. The CDR3 totals 13 residues. The germline CDR1 and CDR2 sequences are LGHDT and YNNKEL (reference sequence).

The V and J genes are TRBV12-3 or TRBV12-4 and TRBJ2-2; the match to TRBD2 covers 7 bases. The CDR3 is 16 residues long. V lost 8 bases, J lost 0 bases, and 9 bases stayed unmatched. In nucleotides, the CDR3 is TGTGCCAGCTTTCACGGGGCGGGGGCGAACACCGGGGAGCTGTTTTTT. The encoded protein is CASFHGAGANTGELFF.

This clonotype was seen repeatedly, ten times or more. The J gene is TRBJ2-2, the V gene TRBV20-1; D gene unclear. Germline V gene sequence: CDR1 DFQATT, CDR2 SNEGSKA (reference sequence). Trimming left V 0 bases short and J 3 bases short, with 5 bases between. The CDR3 is 13 residues long. DNA for the CDR3: TGCAGTGCTAGAGACCTAGACACCGGGGAGCTGTTTTTT. Amino acid sequence: CSARDLDTGELFF.

This clonotype was counted many times. The chain recombines TRBV12-3 or TRBV12-4 with TRBJ2-5, with D possibly matching TRBD1 (6 bases). V dropped 4 bases and J dropped 7 bases, with 13 bases sitting between them. The CDR3 is made up of 13 amino acids. Here the CDR3 reads CASSSGQLVTQYF. As DNA, the CDR3 is TGTGCCAGCAGTTCCGGACAGTTGGTGACCCAGTACTTC.

This chain joins TRBV28 and TRBJ2-5; D is tentatively TRBD1 or TRBD2 (5 bases each). From germline, CDR1 is MDHEN and CDR2 SYDVKM. This CDR3 comprises 18 residues. V dropped 3 bases and J dropped 6 bases, with 26 bases sitting between them. Here the CDR3 reads CASSFPKPARDHYKTQYF. CDR3 DNA: TGTGCCAGCAGTTTCCCCAAACCTGCTCGGGACCACTACAAGACCCAGTACTTC.

Details on this clonotype: Since a much larger clone is just one base distant, this may be a read error. Here the CDR3 omits its conserved ending phenylalanine or tryptophan, so a read error is the likely source. The gene calls are TRBV5-1 and TRBJ2-3, with D possibly TRBD1 on 6 matching bases. The CDR3 is 13 amino acids. CDR1 is SGHRS and CDR2 is YFSETQ in the germline V gene. V was pared by 6 bases and J by 0 bases, with 8 bases between. The CDR3 region is CASIGGSTDTQYI. CDR3 nucleotides: TGCGCCAGCATAGGGGGAAGCACAGATACGCAGTATATT.

This clonotype was counted many times. The V call is TRBV7-9, the J call TRBJ2-2, with 9 positions matching TRBD2. Germline V gene sequence: CDR1 SEHNR, CDR2 FQNEAQ (reference sequence). J was trimmed by 7 bases and V by 7 bases; bases with no gene match: 13. This CDR3 spans 16 amino acids. The CDR3 coding sequence is TGTGCCAGCACCTTCTCTTTAGCGGGAGAGGTCGGGGAGCTGTTTTTT. Translated: CASTFSLAGEVGELFF.

V is TRBV20-1 and J is TRBJ2-7; tentatively, D is TRBD1 (5 bases). The germline V gene encodes CDR1 DFQATT and CDR2 SNEGSKA (reference sequence). The ends were cut back, 0 bases at V and 6 bases at J, with 12 bases in the middle. The CDR3 runs 13 residues. The CDR3 DNA is TGCAGTGCTAGAGATTCACCAGGGCGCGAGCAGTACTTC. Translation: CSARDSPGREQYF.

This clonotype was seen repeatedly, ten times or more. The rearrangement joins TRBV5-1 to TRBJ2-7; D tentatively fits TRBD1 or TRBD2 (5 bases each). This CDR3 comprises 15 residues. Germline lookup yields CDR1 SGHRS and CDR2 YFSETQ. Trimming removed 5 bases at V and 2 bases at J, with 17 bases between. This CDR3 reads CASRVSRDGAYEQYF. The CDR3 DNA reads as TGCGCCAGCAGGGTCTCCCGGGACGGAGCCTACGAGCAGTACTTC.

This chain joins TRBV20-1 and TRBJ2-2; maybe TRBD2 (6 bases). Germline V gives CDR1 DFQATT, CDR2 SNEGSKA (reference sequence). This CDR3 comprises 14 residues. V lost 6 bases and J 0 bases, leaving 11 bases between the germline ends. This CDR3 reads CSAKDYTNTGELFF. The CDR3 bases are TGCAGTGCGAAGGACTATACGAACACCGGGGAGCTGTTTTTT.

This clonotype was counted between two and nine times. V is TRBV7-9 and J is TRBJ2-1; maybe TRBD2 (5 bases). The CDR3 covers 16 residues. Germline V lookup: CDR1 SEHNR, CDR2 FQNEAQ (reference sequence). The V and J ends lost 5 bases and 9 bases respectively, with 23 bases between them. The DNA of the CDR3 is TGTGCCAGCAGCCCCAGTAGGGAGCGGTCACTTGTTGAGCAGTTCTTC. It yields the protein CASSPSRERSLVEQFF.

This clonotype was seen only once. The chain employs TRBV7-2 and TRBJ2-2; either TRBD1 or TRBD2 may fit D (6 bases each). V was trimmed by 1 base and J by 5 bases, leaving 11 bases between them. The CDR3 is 15 amino acids. Germline loops: CDR1 SGHTA, CDR2 FQGNSA. CDR3 sequence: CASSLGGAPTGELFF. CDR3 coding DNA: TGTGCCAGCAGCTTAGGGGGGGCGCCTACCGGGGAGCTGTTTTTT.